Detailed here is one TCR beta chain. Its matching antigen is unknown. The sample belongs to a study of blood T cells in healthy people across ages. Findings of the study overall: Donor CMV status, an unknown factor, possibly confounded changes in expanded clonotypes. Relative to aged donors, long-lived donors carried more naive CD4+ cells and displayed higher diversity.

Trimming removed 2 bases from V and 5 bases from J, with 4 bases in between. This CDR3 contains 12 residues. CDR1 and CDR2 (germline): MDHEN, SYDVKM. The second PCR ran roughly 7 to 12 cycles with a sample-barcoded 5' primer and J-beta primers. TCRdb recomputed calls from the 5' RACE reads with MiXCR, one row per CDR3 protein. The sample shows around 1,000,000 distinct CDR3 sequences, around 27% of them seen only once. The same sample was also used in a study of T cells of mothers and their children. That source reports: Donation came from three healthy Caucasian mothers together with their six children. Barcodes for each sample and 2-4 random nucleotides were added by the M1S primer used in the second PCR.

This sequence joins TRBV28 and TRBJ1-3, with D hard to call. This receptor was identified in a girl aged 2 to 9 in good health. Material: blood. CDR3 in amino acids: CASSLSRNTIYF. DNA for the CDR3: TGTGCCAGCAGTTTAAGCAGAAACACCATATATTTT.